This TCR beta chain was profiled in a study of early T cells in non-severe SARS-CoV-2 infection. At the level of the study: Bulk RNA from unsorted whole blood was sequenced; chains were unpaired.

Study outcomes and limitations: Comparison of clonotypes with VDJdb favored anti-spike CD8 responses while missing private and CD4 specificities.

The CDR3 runs 13 residues. V was trimmed by 6 bases and J by 2 bases, leaving 11 bases between them. Individual cDNA molecules carried attached unique molecular identifiers. MiXCR, applied by TCRdb to the 5' RACE reads, yields one record per CDR3 protein. Seen here are about 35,000 distinct CDR3 sequences, about 6.5% observed once, and the top ten hold approximately 6.9%. At least ten counts were recorded for this clonotype. Its specificity is unknown. This chain links TRBV12-3 or TRBV12-4 with TRBJ2-7; a weak D match, TRBD1 (6 bases). The specimen was whole blood. The sequence was obtained from an adult who was a healthcare worker with PCR-confirmed SARS-CoV-2 infection or an uninfected control (not recorded which). CDR3 loop: CASSPGQTYEQYF. CDR3 bases: TGTGCCAGCAGCCCAGGACAGACCTACGAGCAGTACTTC.